The 2 T cell receptor beta chains presented below share a single source sample, sequenced in a study of post-analysis software for immune sequencing data. Every TCR beta cDNA library bore unique molecular identifiers. TCRdb called the PCR reads again in MiXCR, with one record for every CDR3 protein. The repertoire has roughly 650,000 distinct CDR3 sequences, 55% to 60% of them found once; the top ten carry 10% to 12%. These TCRs are of unknown antigen specificity. Study-level findings and limits: Relative to controls, patients had five TRBV segments at higher frequency, with TRBV5-6, TRBV5-1 and TRBV20-1 among these.

Sequencing input: blood. All receptors come from a girl aged 2-10 years with multiple sclerosis.

The chain carries TRBV7-8 and TRBJ2-1, with D possibly TRBD2 on 6 matching bases. The length of the CDR3 is 15 residues. V lost 6 bases to trimming and J lost 4 bases, with 16 bases between them. Germline V CDR1 and CDR2: SGHVS, FQNEAQ. CDR3 coding DNA: TGTGCCAGCAGACCAAATAGCGGAAAATACAATGAGCAGTTCTTC. It is translated as CASRPNSGKYNEQFF.

The V call is TRBV7-2, the J call TRBJ2-7, with 7 bases aligning to TRBD1. Germline V CDR1 and CDR2: SGHTA, FQGNSA. This CDR3 is built from 13 residues. The V gene end was trimmed by 3 bases and the J gene end by 6 bases; junction bases not matched to a gene: 5. The CDR3 DNA is TGTGCCAGCAGCTTCTCCCCAGGGGGCGAGCAGTACTTC. Translated, it gives CASSFSPGGEQYF.